Given below is one TCR beta chain in context. The sample is drawn from a study of T cell changes during pregnancy in multiple sclerosis. Clones were read by immunoSEQ multiplex PCR, and TCRdb kept only the in-frame ones, dropping some. Counted here are roughly 49,000 clones, roughly nine tenths occurring once; the ten biggest clones make up approximately 0.41%. The CDR3 loop spans 14 amino acids. CDR1 MNHEY and CDR2 SMNVEV come from the germline V gene (reference sequence). V lost 5 bases, J lost 2 bases, and 10 bases lay in between. The sample here was CD4+ T cells from peripheral blood mononuclear cells, taken in the second trimester of pregnancy. This clonotype was sampled from a female donor in good health, enrolled as a control in a pregnancy study. The chain combines TRBV27 with TRBJ1-5; weak D call: TRBD1 (5 bases). The CDR3 reads CASSEGVGNQPQHF. In DNA, the CDR3 is TGTGCCAGCAGTGAAGGGGTCGGCAATCAGCCCCAGCATTTT.